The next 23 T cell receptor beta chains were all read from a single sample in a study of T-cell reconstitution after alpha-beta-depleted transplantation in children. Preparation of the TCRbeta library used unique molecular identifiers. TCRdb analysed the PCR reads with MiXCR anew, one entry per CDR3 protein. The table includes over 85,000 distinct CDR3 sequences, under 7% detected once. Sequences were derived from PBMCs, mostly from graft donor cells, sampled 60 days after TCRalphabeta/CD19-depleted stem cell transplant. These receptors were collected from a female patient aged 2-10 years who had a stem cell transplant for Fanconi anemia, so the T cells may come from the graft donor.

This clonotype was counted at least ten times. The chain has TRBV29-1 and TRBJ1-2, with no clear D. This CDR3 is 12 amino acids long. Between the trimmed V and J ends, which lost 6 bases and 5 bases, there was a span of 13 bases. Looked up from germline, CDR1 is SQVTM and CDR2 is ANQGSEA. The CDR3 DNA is TGCAGCGTCAACGAGGACCCATATGGCTACACCTTC. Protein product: CSVNEDPYGYTF.

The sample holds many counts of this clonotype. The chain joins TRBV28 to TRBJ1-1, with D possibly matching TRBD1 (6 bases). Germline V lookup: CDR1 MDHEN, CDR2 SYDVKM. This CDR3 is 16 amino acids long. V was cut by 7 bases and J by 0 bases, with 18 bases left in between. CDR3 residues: CASMGLSRQVNTEAFF. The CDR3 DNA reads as TGTGCCAGCATGGGATTGTCCCGACAGGTGAACACTGAAGCTTTCTTT.

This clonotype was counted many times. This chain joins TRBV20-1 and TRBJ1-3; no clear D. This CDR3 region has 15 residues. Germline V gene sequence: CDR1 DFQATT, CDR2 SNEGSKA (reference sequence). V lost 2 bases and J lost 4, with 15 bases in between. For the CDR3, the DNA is TGCAGTGCTAGAAGGAAGTGGGGAATCGGAAACACCATATATTTT. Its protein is CSARRKWGIGNTIYF.

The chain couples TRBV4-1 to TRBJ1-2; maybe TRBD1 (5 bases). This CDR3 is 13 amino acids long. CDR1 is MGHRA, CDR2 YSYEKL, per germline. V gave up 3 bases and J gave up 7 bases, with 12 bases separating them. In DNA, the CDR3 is TGCGCCAGCAGCCAGGCCGGGACGTTTGGCTACACCTTC. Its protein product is CASSQAGTFGYTF.

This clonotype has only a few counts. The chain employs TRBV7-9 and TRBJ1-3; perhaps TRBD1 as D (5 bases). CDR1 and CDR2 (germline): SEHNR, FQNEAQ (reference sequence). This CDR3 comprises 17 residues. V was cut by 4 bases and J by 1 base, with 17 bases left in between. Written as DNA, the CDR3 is TGTGCCAGCAGCTCGTCAATGGGGAGGGGATCTGGAAACACCATATATTTT. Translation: CASSSSMGRGSGNTIYF.

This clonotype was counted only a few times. CDR3 bases: TGTGCCAGCAGTCAAGGGGGCTTAAACTATGGCTACACCTTC. Its translation is CASSQGGLNYGYTF. The chain couples TRBV28 to TRBJ1-2; 7 nucleotides line up with TRBD1. The CDR3 has 14 residues. V gave up 5 bases and J gave up 2 bases; unmatched junction bases: 5. From germline, CDR1 is MDHEN and CDR2 SYDVKM.

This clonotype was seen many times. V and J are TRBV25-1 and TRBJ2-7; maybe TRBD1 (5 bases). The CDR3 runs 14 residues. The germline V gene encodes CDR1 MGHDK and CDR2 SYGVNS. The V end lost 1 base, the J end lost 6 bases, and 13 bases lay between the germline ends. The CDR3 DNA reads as TGTGCCAGCAGTGAATTCAGGGTGAGAGGCGAGCAGTACTTC. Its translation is CASSEFRVRGEQYF.

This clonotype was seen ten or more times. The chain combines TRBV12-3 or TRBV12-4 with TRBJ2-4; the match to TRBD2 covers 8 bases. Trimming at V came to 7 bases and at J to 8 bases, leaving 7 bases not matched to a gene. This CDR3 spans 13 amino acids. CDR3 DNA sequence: TGTGCCAGCAATCGGGAGGGCCGGGACATTCAGTACTTC. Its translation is CASNREGRDIQYF.

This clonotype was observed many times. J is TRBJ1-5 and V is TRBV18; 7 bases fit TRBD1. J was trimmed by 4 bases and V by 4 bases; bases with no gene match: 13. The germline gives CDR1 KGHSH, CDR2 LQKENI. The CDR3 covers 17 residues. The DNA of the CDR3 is TGTGCCAGCTCACGCGAGATACAGGGGATTACGAATCAGCCCCAGCATTTT. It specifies CASSREIQGITNQPQHF.

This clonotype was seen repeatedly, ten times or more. In DNA form, the CDR3 reads TGCAGCGTTGGAAGGCTAGCGGGCGAGCAGTTCTTC. It codes for CSVGRLAGEQFF. The rearrangement uses TRBV29-1 and TRBJ2-1, with 8 bases identical to TRBD2. This CDR3 comprises 12 residues. CDR1 SQVTM and CDR2 ANQGSEA come from the germline V gene. Trimming took 4 bases from V and 10 from J; bases not matched to a gene: 6.

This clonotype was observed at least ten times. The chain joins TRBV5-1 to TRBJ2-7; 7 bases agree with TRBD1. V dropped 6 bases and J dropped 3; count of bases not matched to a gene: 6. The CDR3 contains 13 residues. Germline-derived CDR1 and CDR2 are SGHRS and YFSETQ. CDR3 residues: CASTPDRYYEQYF. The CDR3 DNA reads TGCGCCAGCACCCCGGACAGGTACTACGAGCAGTACTTC.

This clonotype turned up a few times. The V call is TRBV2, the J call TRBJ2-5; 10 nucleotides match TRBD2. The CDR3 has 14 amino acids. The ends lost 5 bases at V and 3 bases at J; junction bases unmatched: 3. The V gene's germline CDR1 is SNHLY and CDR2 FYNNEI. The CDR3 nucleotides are TGTGCCAGCAGTACCGGGACTAGCGAAGAGACCCAGTACTTC. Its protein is CASSTGTSEETQYF.

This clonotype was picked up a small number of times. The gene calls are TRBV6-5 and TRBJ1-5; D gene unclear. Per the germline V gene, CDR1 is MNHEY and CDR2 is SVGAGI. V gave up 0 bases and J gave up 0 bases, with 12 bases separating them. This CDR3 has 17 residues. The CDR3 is CASSYSMTEYSNQPQHF. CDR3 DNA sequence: TGTGCCAGCAGTTACTCGATGACGGAATATAGCAATCAGCCCCAGCATTTT.

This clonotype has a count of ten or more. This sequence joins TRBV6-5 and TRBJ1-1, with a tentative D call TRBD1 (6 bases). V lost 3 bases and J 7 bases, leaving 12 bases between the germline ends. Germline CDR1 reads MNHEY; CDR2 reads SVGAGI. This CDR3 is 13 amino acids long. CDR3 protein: CASSYPGGREAFF. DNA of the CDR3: TGTGCCAGCAGTTATCCCGGGGGCCGTGAAGCTTTCTTT.

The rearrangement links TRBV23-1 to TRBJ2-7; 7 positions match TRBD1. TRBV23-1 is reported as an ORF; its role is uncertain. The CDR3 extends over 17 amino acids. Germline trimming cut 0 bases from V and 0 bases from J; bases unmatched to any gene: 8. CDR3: CASSQSMWPGGSYEQYF. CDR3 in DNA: TGCGCCAGCAGTCAATCGATGTGGCCAGGGGGCTCCTACGAGCAGTACTTC.

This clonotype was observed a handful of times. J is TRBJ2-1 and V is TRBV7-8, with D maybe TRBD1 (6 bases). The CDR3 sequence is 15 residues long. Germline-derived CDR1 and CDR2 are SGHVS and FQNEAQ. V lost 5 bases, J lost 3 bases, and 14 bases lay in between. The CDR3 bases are TGTGCCAGCAGCGGCAGGGGAATCCTCTACAATGAGCAGTTCTTC. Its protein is CASSGRGILYNEQFF.

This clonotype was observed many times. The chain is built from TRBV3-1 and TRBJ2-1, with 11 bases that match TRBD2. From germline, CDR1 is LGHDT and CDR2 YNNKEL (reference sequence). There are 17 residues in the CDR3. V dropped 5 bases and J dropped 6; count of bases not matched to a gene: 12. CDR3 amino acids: CASSTSSGGRLGNEQFF. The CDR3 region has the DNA TGTGCCAGCAGCACATCTAGCGGGGGGCGCCTCGGCAATGAGCAGTTCTTC.

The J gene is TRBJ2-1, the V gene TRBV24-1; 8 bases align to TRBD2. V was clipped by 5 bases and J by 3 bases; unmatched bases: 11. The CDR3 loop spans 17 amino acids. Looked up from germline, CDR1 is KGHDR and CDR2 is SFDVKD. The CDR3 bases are TGTGCCACCAGTGGGAGTAAAGGACTAGCAGGCTACAATGAGCAGTTCTTC. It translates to CATSGSKGLAGYNEQFF.

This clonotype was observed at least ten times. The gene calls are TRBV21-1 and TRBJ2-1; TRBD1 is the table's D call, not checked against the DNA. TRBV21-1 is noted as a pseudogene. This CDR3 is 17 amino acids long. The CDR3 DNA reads TGTGCCAGCAGCCCCCGAATTGACAGGGGGCGCATCTGTGAGCAGTTCTTC. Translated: CASSPRIDRGRICEQFF.

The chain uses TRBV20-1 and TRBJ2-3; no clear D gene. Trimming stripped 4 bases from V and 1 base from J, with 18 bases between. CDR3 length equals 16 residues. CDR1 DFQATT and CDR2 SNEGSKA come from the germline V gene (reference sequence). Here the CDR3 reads CSAILNLPLGTDTQYF. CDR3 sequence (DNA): TGCAGTGCTATACTAAATCTCCCCTTAGGCACAGATACGCAGTATTTT.

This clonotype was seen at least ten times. The CDR3 loop is CASSHGTGGLQEKLFF. CDR3 DNA sequence: TGCGCCAGCAGCCACGGGACAGGGGGGTTGCAGGAAAAACTGTTTTTT. The chain employs TRBV5-1 and TRBJ1-4, with 11 bases matching TRBD1. Trimming removed 4 bases from V and 8 bases from J; junction bases left unmatched: 10. The germline V gene encodes CDR1 SGHRS and CDR2 YFSETQ. The CDR3 covers 16 residues.

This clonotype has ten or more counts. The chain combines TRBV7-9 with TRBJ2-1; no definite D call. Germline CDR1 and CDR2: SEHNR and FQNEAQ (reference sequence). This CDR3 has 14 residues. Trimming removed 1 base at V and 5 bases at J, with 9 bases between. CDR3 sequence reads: CASSLGDINNEQFF. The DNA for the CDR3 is TGTGCCAGCAGCTTAGGAGACATAAACAATGAGCAGTTCTTC.

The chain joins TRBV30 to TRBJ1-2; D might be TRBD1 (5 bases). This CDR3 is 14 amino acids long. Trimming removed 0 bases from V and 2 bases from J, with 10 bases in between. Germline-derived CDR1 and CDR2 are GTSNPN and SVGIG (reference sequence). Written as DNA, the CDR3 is TGTGCCTGGAGTGTTGAAGGGGAGAACTATGGCTACACCTTC. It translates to CAWSVEGENYGYTF.